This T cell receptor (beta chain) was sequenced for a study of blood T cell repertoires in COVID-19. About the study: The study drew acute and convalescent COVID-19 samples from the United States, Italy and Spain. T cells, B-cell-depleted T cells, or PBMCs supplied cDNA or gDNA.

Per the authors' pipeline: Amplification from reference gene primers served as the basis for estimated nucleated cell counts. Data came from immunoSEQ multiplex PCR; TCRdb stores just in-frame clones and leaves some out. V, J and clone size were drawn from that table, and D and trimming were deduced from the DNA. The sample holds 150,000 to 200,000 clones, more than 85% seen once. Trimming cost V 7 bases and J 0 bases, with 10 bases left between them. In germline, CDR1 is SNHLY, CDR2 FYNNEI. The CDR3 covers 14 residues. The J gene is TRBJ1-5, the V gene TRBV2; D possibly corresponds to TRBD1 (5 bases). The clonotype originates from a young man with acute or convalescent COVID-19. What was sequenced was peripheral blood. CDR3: CASKKGNSNQPQHF. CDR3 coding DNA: TGTGCCAGCAAGAAGGGGAATAGCAATCAGCCCCAGCATTTT.